This T cell receptor beta chain was recorded in a study of CD4 T cells in relation to SARS-CoV-2 and coronaviruses. Looking at the study overall: After 10 to 11 days of antigen culture, PBMC TCR beta CDR3s were sequenced. Whole-study findings and limits: In roughly 60% of donors, memory CD4+ clonotypes crossrecognized SARS-CoV-2 and at least one common cold coronavirus spike.

The count of this clone is one. Its antigen is still unknown. CDR1 SEHNR and CDR2 FQNEAQ come from the germline V gene (reference sequence). The junction had 8 bases not matched to a gene; V was cut back by 2 bases and J by 7 bases. The length of the CDR3 is 15 residues. Data came from immunoSEQ multiplex PCR; TCRdb stores just in-frame clones and leaves some out. Of 20,000 to 25,000 clones listed, around 72% were seen once; the top ten hold around 16%. CD4+ T cells from unexposed donors were obtained before the COVID-19 pandemic (2011-2018). The cells were cultured for about 10 days before CD4+ T cells were isolated.

The specimen sequenced was CD4+ T cells from PBMCs, cultured in vitro. The receptor was derived from a human donor in good health. The V gene is TRBV7-9, the J gene TRBJ2-1, with TRBD1 matching 7 bases. The CDR3 nucleotides read TGTGCCAGCAGCTTAATGGCAGGGGGTGGGAATGAGCAGTTCTTC. Translated: CASSLMAGGGNEQFF.